This entry lists 31 T cell receptor beta chains sequenced from one sample in a study of blood T cell repertoires in COVID-19. Sequencing was performed with immunoSEQ multiplex PCR; in TCRdb, only in-frame clones are kept and a portion is missing. This sample has about 170,000 clones; 84% occur once, and the top ten carry under 3.5%. The sample consisted of peripheral blood. The receptors here all came from a woman of 80 years or more with COVID-19, enrolled during active disease.

The V gene is TRBV18, the J gene TRBJ2-5; 10 nucleotides agree with TRBD1. Trimming at V came to 6 bases and at J to 6 bases, leaving 7 bases not matched to a gene. This CDR3 region has 14 residues. Germline values: CDR1 KGHSH, CDR2 LQKENI. The CDR3 loop reads CASSQTGGSQTQYF. The CDR3 bases are TGTGCCAGCTCTCAGACAGGGGGCTCCCAGACCCAGTACTTC.

This clone was counted only a few times. This chain uses TRBV7-9 with TRBJ2-4; 9 bases fit TRBD1. The CDR3 length is 15 residues. The germline gives CDR1 SEHNR, CDR2 FQNEAQ (reference sequence). J was trimmed by 8 bases and V by 0 bases; bases with no gene match: 5. The CDR3 DNA reads as TGTGCCAGCAGCTTAGCGCTGACAGGGGGAGACATTCAGTACTTC. Translation gives CASSLALTGGDIQYF.

This clone was observed once. This sequence joins TRBV4-1 and TRBJ1-4; D is unclear. V lost 7 bases and J lost 0, with 15 bases in between. The CDR3 length is 16 residues. CDR1 and CDR2 (germline): MGHRA, YSYEKL. The CDR3 DNA is TGCGCCAGCACGGGGAGCCCAGTTGCAACTAATGAAAAACTGTTTTTT. Encoded protein: CASTGSPVATNEKLFF.

The genes are TRBV4-1 and TRBJ2-3, with TRBD2 matching over 10 bases. CDR1 MGHRA and CDR2 YSYEKL come from the germline V gene. The ends lost 6 bases at V and 7 bases at J; junction bases unmatched: 10. CDR3 size: 15 residues. CDR3 amino acids: CASSPRTSGRNTQYF. Here the CDR3 DNA reads TGCGCCAGCAGTCCTAGGACTAGCGGACGAAATACGCAGTATTTT.

The chain recombines TRBV5-6 with TRBJ1-1; TRBD1 agrees at 7 bases. Trimming took 3 bases from V and 2 from J; bases not matched to a gene: 7. This CDR3 region has 15 residues. Germline CDR1 SGHDT, CDR2 YYEEEE. DNA of the CDR3: TGTGCCAGCAGCTCGATACAGGGGTTCAACACTGAAGCTTTCTTT. Amino acids: CASSSIQGFNTEAFF.

This chain links TRBV7-8 with TRBJ2-7, with 11 bases fitting TRBD1. In germline, CDR1 is SGHVS, CDR2 FQNEAQ. Trimming at V came to 4 bases and at J to 4 bases, leaving 3 bases not matched to a gene. The CDR3 loop spans 14 amino acids. Here the CDR3 reads CASSSGTGGYEQYF. CDR3 DNA sequence: TGTGCCAGCAGCTCGGGGACAGGGGGATACGAGCAGTACTTC.

The V gene is TRBV6-5, the J gene TRBJ1-4, with 8 bases matching TRBD1. Germline values: CDR1 MNHEY, CDR2 SVGAGI. The CDR3 runs to 14 residues. The ends lost 6 bases at V and 3 bases at J; junction bases unmatched: 3. The CDR3 region is CASRAGGPNEKLFF. The CDR3 bases are TGTGCCAGCAGGGCAGGGGGCCCTAATGAAAAACTGTTTTTT.

The chain uses TRBV30 and TRBJ2-2; D perhaps matches TRBD2 (5 bases). Germline V gene lookup returns CDR1 GTSNPN and CDR2 SVGIG (reference sequence). CDR3 length: 15 amino acids. Trimming removed 0 bases from V and 0 bases from J, with 8 bases in between. CDR3 region: CAWSVVDSNTGELFF. The CDR3, as DNA: TGTGCCTGGAGTGTCGTGGACTCGAACACCGGGGAGCTGTTTTTT.

This chain joins TRBV5-5 and TRBJ1-2; TRBD1 might be the D (6 bases). The CDR3 consists of 13 residues. Germline-derived CDR1 and CDR2 are SGHKS and YYEKEE (reference sequence). Trimming removed 3 bases from V and 4 bases from J, with 10 bases in between. The CDR3 nucleotides read TGTGCCAGCAGCTCACAGGGAACCTATGGCTACACCTTC. It translates to CASSSQGTYGYTF. The variable domain in full, with the rest retrieved from reference TRBV5-5 and TRBJ1-2, is DAGVTQSPTHLIKTRGQQVTLRCSPISGHKSVSWYQQVLGQGPQFIFQYYEKEERGRGNFPDRFSARQFPNYSSELNVNALLLGDSALYLCASSSQGTYGYTFGSGTRLTVV.

This clone showed up just a few times. V usage is TRBV4-1 and J usage is TRBJ2-3, with 7 bases aligning to TRBD1. The germline V gene encodes CDR1 MGHRA and CDR2 YSYEKL. CDR3 length: 14 amino acids. Trimming at V came to 5 bases and at J to 4 bases, leaving 6 bases not matched to a gene. The CDR3 DNA reads TGCGCCAGCAGCACCCGACAGGGTCCAGATACGCAGTATTTT. Protein product: CASSTRQGPDTQYF.

This chain links TRBV7-6 with TRBJ2-3; 8 bases match TRBD2. CDR1 and CDR2 from the germline V gene are SGHVS and FNYEAQ. CDR3 size: 14 residues. J was trimmed by 3 bases and V by 4 bases; bases with no gene match: 3. The CDR3 bases are TGTGCCAGCAGCTCGACTAGCGCTACAGATACGCAGTATTTT. It specifies CASSSTSATDTQYF.

Comment on this clone: Other DNA sequences in the same sample also yield this CDR3. This chain links TRBV18 with TRBJ2-3, with D unresolved. The V and J ends lost 3 bases and 6 bases respectively, with 4 bases between them. Germline CDR1 KGHSH, CDR2 LQKENI. The CDR3 covers 11 residues. The CDR3 here is CASSPSDTQYF. DNA of the CDR3: TGTGCCAGCTCACCTAGTGATACGCAGTATTTT.

The chain is built from TRBV19 and TRBJ1-5; D not certain. Trimming shortened V by 5 bases and J by 1 base, and 12 bases separated the two germline ends. Germline-derived CDR1 and CDR2 are LNHDA and SQIVND (reference sequence). This CDR3 spans 15 amino acids. The DNA of the CDR3 is TGTGCCAGTAGTGGGAGGGCAGGAAGCAATCAGCCCCAGCATTTT. This translates into CASSGRAGSNQPQHF. Full variable domain (remainder filled in from reference TRBV19 and TRBJ1-5): DGGITQSPKYLFRKEGQNVTLSCEQNLNHDAMYWYRQDPGQGLRLIYYSQIVNDFQKGDIAEGYSVSREKKESFPLTVTSAQKNPTAFYLCASSGRAGSNQPQHFGDGTRLSIL.

V is TRBV19 and J is TRBJ1-2; D ambiguous. The CDR3 extends over 12 amino acids. CDR1 and CDR2 from the germline V gene are LNHDA and SQIVND (reference sequence). Trimming took off 9 bases at V and 8 bases at J, with 16 bases between the two ends. The CDR3 loop reads CASSQARRGYTF. CDR3 in DNA: TGTGCCAGCTCCCAAGCCCGGCGGGGCTACACCTTC.

This chain links TRBV16 with TRBJ1-2; 8 positions match TRBD1. Germline V gene lookup returns CDR1 KGHSY and CDR2 FQNENV. J lost 7 bases, V lost 2 bases, and 3 bases had no gene match. This CDR3 contains 13 residues. The CDR3 sequence: CASSQQQGGGYTF. In DNA form, the CDR3 reads TGTGCCAGCAGCCAACAACAGGGGGGTGGCTACACCTTC. The entire variable domain, with the rest obtained from reference TRBV16 and TRBJ1-2, is as follows: GEEVAQTPKHLVRGEGQKAKLYCAPIKGHSYVFWYQQVLKNEFKFLISFQNENVFDETGMPKERFSAKCLPNSPCSLEIQATKLEDSAVYFCASSQQQGGGYTFGSGTRLTVV.

This chain joins TRBV3-1 (or the pseudogene TRBV3-2) and TRBJ2-3; TRBD2 matches 13 bases. CDR3 length: 16 residues. The V gene's germline CDR1 is LGHDT and CDR2 YNNKEL (reference sequence). The V segment lost 1 base and the J segment 5 bases; nucleotides outside the gene matches: 3. CDR3: CASSQGLAGGIDTQYF. The CDR3 region has the DNA TGTGCCAGCAGCCAAGGACTAGCGGGGGGTATAGATACGCAGTATTTT.

The V call is TRBV4-3, the J call TRBJ2-7; TRBD2 might be the D (5 bases). The CDR3 has 13 residues. CDR1 is LGHNA and CDR2 is YSLEER in the germline V gene. Trimming cost V 0 bases and J 7 bases, with 10 bases left between them. DNA of the CDR3: TGCGCCAGCAGCCAAGATGTGGGGAGAGAGCAGTACTTC. It codes for CASSQDVGREQYF.

This clone was counted a single time. The chain couples TRBV5-1 to TRBJ2-7; the match to TRBD1 covers 9 bases. Germline-derived CDR1 and CDR2 are SGHRS and YFSETQ. The CDR3 spans 15 residues. Losses at the gene ends were 3 bases for V and 4 bases for J; bases not matched to a gene: 8. The CDR3 DNA sequence: TGCGCCAGCAGCTGGGGGACAGGGATGTTATACGAGCAGTACTTC. Its translation is CASSWGTGMLYEQYF.

The chain couples TRBV5-6 to TRBJ2-1; possible D gene TRBD2, 5 bases. V dropped 4 bases and J dropped 6 bases, with 20 bases sitting between them. This CDR3 is built from 16 residues. CDR1 is SGHDT and CDR2 is YYEEEE in the germline V gene. CDR3 protein: CASSPGGQAVGNEQFF. CDR3 bases: TGTGCCAGCAGCCCGGGCGGGCAGGCGGTCGGCAATGAGCAGTTCTTC.

The chain has TRBV7-2 and TRBJ2-7; D is unresolved. V was cut by 1 base and J by 0 bases, with 10 bases left in between. The germline V gene has CDR1 SGHTA and CDR2 FQGNSA. The CDR3 extends over 15 amino acids. CDR3 nucleotides: TGTGCCAGCAGCTTAGATCCGTTGAGCTCCTACGAGCAGTACTTC. Its translation is CASSLDPLSSYEQYF.

V is TRBV28 and J is TRBJ1-1; D gene uncertain. The CDR3 sequence is 13 residues long. V lost 3 bases, J lost 8 bases, and 13 bases lay in between. Germline V CDR1 and CDR2: MDHEN, SYDVKM. The CDR3 DNA reads TGTGCCAGCAGTTTGAGTGATCGCAACGAAGCTTTCTTT. Residues: CASSLSDRNEAFF.

The rearrangement joins TRBV14 to TRBJ2-5, with D unclear. The CDR3 consists of 13 residues. Trimming shortened V by 1 base and J by 5 bases, and 8 bases separated the two germline ends. CDR1 is SGHDN and CDR2 is FVKESK in the germline V gene. This chain's CDR3 is CASSQGARETQYF. The CDR3 coding sequence is TGTGCCAGCAGCCAAGGTGCGAGGGAGACCCAGTACTTC.

The chain combines TRBV9 with TRBJ1-1, with a tentative D call TRBD1 (5 bases). Germline V CDR1 and CDR2: SGDLS, YYNGEE. CDR3 size: 17 residues. V dropped 4 bases and J dropped 6 bases, with 25 bases sitting between them. The CDR3 is CASSPPVGRGLIAEAFF. The CDR3 DNA is TGTGCCAGCAGCCCACCTGTGGGCCGGGGGTTGATCGCTGAAGCTTTCTTT.

This chain connects TRBV19 to TRBJ1-2; D is unresolved. This CDR3 contains 14 residues. Trimming removed 7 bases from V and 9 bases from J, with 21 bases in between. Germline V gene sequence: CDR1 LNHDA, CDR2 SQIVND (reference sequence). In DNA, the CDR3 is TGTGCCAGTACCCGACACGGGATCGAGATAAGCTACACCTTC. Protein: CASTRHGIEISYTF.

The chain couples TRBV7-3 to TRBJ2-6; 9 nucleotides align to TRBD1. Germline values: CDR1 SGHTA, CDR2 FQGTGA. After removal of 2 bases from V and 3 bases from J, the junction contained 8 bases not matched to a gene. CDR3 length equals 18 residues. CDR3: CASSLEGTGIGGANVLTF. CDR3 coding DNA: TGTGCCAGCAGCTTAGAAGGGACAGGGATTGGTGGGGCCAACGTCCTGACTTTC.

The genes are TRBV5-4 and TRBJ1-3, with a weak D call TRBD1 (5 bases). The CDR3 length is 15 residues. Trimming took 2 bases from V and 2 from J, leaving 11 bases between them. Germline CDR1 is SGHNT and CDR2 is YYREEE (reference sequence). For the CDR3, the DNA is TGTGCCAGCAGCTTAAGATCAGGGCCTGGAAACACCATATATTTT. This translates into CASSLRSGPGNTIYF.

The chain combines TRBV11-3 with TRBJ1-1; D may be TRBD1 (5 bases). Germline V gene lookup returns CDR1 SGHNT and CDR2 YENEEA. CDR3 length: 15 amino acids. V shed 0 bases and J shed 7 bases, with 15 bases lying between them. DNA of the CDR3: TGTGCCAGCAGCTTAGATCAGGGAGGGTTTAGTGAAGCTTTCTTT. Translated: CASSLDQGGFSEAFF.

The rearrangement links TRBV6-1 to TRBJ2-6; no definite D call. The CDR3 has 14 amino acids. V shed 3 bases and J shed 4 bases, with 7 bases lying between them. Germline values: CDR1 MNHNS, CDR2 SASEGT. The CDR3 sequence is CASSDLRGANVLTF. CDR3 nucleotides: TGTGCCAGCAGTGATTTACGGGGGGCCAACGTCCTGACTTTC.

A remark on this clone: The junction differs from germline at one of its ends, possibly a read error. The chain uses TRBV15 and TRBJ2-1, with 10 positions matching TRBD1. The CDR3 is made up of 15 amino acids. Germline values: CDR1 LNHNV, CDR2 YYDKDF (reference sequence). The CDR3 region is CAISRDRGRTDEQFF. The CDR3 DNA is TGTGCCATCAGCAGAGACAGGGGGCGCACCGATGAGCAGTTCTTC.

The chain links TRBV11-2 to TRBJ2-1, with 10 bases that match TRBD2. The CDR3 extends over 16 amino acids. The germline CDR1 and CDR2 sequences are SGHAT and FQNNGV. The ends lost 1 base at V and 6 bases at J; junction bases unmatched: 6. In DNA form, the CDR3 reads TGTGCCAGCAGCTTAGGGCTAGCGGGAGCTCGCAATGAGCAGTTCTTC. Protein: CASSLGLAGARNEQFF.

The chain combines TRBV5-1 with TRBJ1-4; 7 bases are shared with TRBD1. CDR3 size: 15 residues. Per the germline V gene, CDR1 is SGHRS and CDR2 is YFSETQ. V lost 4 bases and J lost 5; bases outside the gene matches: 8. The CDR3 protein is CASSLYRGVNEKLFF. The CDR3 DNA reads TGCGCCAGCAGCCTATACAGGGGAGTGAATGAAAAACTGTTTTTT.